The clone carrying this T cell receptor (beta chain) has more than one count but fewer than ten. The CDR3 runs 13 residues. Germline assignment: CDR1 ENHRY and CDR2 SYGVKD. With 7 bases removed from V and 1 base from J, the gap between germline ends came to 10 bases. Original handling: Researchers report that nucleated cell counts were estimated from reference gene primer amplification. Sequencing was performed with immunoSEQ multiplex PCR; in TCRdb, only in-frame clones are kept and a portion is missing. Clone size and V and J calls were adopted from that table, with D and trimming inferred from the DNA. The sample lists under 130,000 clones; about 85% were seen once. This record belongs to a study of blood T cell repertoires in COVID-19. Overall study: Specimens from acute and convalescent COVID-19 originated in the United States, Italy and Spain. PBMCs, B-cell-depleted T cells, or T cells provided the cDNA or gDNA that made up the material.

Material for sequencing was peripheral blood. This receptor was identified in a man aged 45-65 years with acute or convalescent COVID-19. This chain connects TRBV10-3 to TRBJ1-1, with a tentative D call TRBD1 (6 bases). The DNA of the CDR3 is TGTGCCATCATGGGACAAGCGAACACTGAAGCTTTCTTT. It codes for CAIMGQANTEAFF.